A single sample is the source of the 28 T cell receptor beta chains below, sequenced in a study of CD8+ T cells in alopecia areata (dated by TCRdb to 2017 to 2018). Libraries were made using the immunoSEQ multiplex PCR assay. To provide template for TCR sequencing, every sample had RNA extracted and reverse transcribed into cDNA. TCRdb mirrors the immuneACCESS table, restricted to in-frame sequences. Some clones are absent from its copies; in checked studies, under half trace to an unresolved V gene, and the reason for the others is unknown. This sample is represented by 150,000 to 200,000 clones; about 60% of them were singletons. The ten largest account for roughly an eighth of the sample. Taken with the paper, the label for time point translates to: about 25 weeks on oral tofacitinib. The treatment or condition label of this sample denotes: oral pan-JAK inhibitor, 5-10 mg twice daily. The material was CD8+ T cells sorted from blood, obtained at week 24, from a patient treated with tofacitinib. The origin of the receptors is a human donor with alopecia areata.

This clone was counted only a few times. The CDR3 DNA reads as TGCGCCAGCAGCTCAAGACAGGGAACCTACGAGCAGTACTTC. It translates to CASSSRQGTYEQYF. The chain has TRBV5-1 and TRBJ2-7; 7 bases are shared with TRBD1. The CDR3 loop spans 14 amino acids. The V gene's germline CDR1 is SGHRS and CDR2 YFSETQ. With V trimmed by 3 bases and J by 2 bases, 5 bases remained unmatched.

The V gene is TRBV4-1, the J gene TRBJ1-5; D gene unclear. The CDR3 runs to 17 residues. Trimming shortened V by 0 bases and J by 6 bases, and 18 bases separated the two germline ends. Looked up from germline, CDR1 is MGHRA and CDR2 is YSYEKL. The CDR3 DNA follows: TGCGCCAGCAGCCAAGATCGCGCATGGCCCGTCGGTCAGCCCCAGCATTTT. It yields the protein CASSQDRAWPVGQPQHF.

This chain uses TRBV2 with TRBJ2-2; a weak D match, TRBD2 (6 bases). This CDR3 spans 13 amino acids. Germline CDR1 and CDR2: SNHLY and FYNNEI. V was shortened by 2 bases and J by 7 bases, with 8 bases between the two germline ends. In DNA, the CDR3 is TGTGCCAGCAGTGAATCGGGGGACGGGGAGCTGTTTTTT. Translating it yields CASSESGDGELFF.

This chain links TRBV29-1 with TRBJ2-7; D possibly corresponds to TRBD2 (5 bases). V was clipped by 4 bases and J by 0 bases, with 10 bases between them. The germline gives CDR1 SQVTM, CDR2 ANQGSEA. The CDR3 contains 13 residues. CDR3 sequence reads: CSVAGETSYEQYF. The CDR3 coding sequence is TGCAGCGTTGCTGGGGAGACCTCCTACGAGCAGTACTTC.

This chain uses TRBV6-5 with TRBJ2-1, with D perhaps assigned TRBD1 or TRBD2 (5 bases each). CDR1 and CDR2 (germline): MNHEY, SVGAGI. This CDR3 comprises 13 residues. The V and J ends lost 6 bases and 6 bases respectively, with 12 bases between them. The chain's CDR3 is CASRKPGPNEQFF. DNA for the CDR3: TGTGCCAGCAGAAAACCGGGACCCAATGAGCAGTTCTTC.

This clone turned up a few times. CDR3 sequence: CATSKEATGYEQYF. DNA for the CDR3: TGTGCCACCAGCAAGGAAGCCACAGGCTACGAGCAGTACTTC. The chain is built from TRBV15 and TRBJ2-7, with D possibly matching TRBD1 (5 bases). V was clipped by 4 bases and J by 3 bases, with 13 bases between them. This CDR3 has 14 amino acids. Germline V lookup: CDR1 LNHNV, CDR2 YYDKDF (reference sequence).

This sequence joins TRBV7-9 and TRBJ1-1; D is ambiguous. The CDR3 sequence is 13 residues long. Per germline, CDR1 SEHNR and CDR2 FQNEAQ (reference sequence). Trimming removed 1 base at V and 14 bases at J, with 17 bases between. The CDR3: CASSLGQTFPSFF. CDR3 DNA: TGTGCCAGCAGCTTAGGGCAGACATTTCCGTCATTCTTT.

The rearrangement joins TRBV30 to TRBJ2-3, with 7 bases that match TRBD1. Trimming removed 1 base from V and 1 base from J; junction bases left unmatched: 2. The CDR3 runs to 14 residues. The germline gives CDR1 GTSNPN, CDR2 SVGIG (reference sequence). CDR3 residues: CAWSEGAGTDTQYF. CDR3 bases: TGTGCCTGGAGTGAGGGGGCGGGCACAGATACGCAGTATTTT. The full variable domain, its missing parts supplied by reference TRBV30 and TRBJ2-3, is SQTIHQWPATLVQPVGSPLSLECTVEGTSNPNLYWYRQAAGRGLQLLFYSVGIGQISSEVPQNLSASRPQDRQFILSSKKLLLSDSGFYLCAWSEGAGTDTQYFGPGTRLTVL.

This clone was observed a handful of times. Its ends do not fully match the called genes, so a read error is possible. Here the CDR3 DNA reads TGTGCCTGGAGTTCGACCTGGGACTACCACTTC. This codes for CAWSSTWDYHF. The V and J genes are TRBV30 and TRBJ2-7, with 7 bases fitting TRBD2. There are 11 residues in the CDR3. Germline-derived CDR1 and CDR2 are GTSNPN and SVGIG (reference sequence).

This clone was counted between two and nine times. The junction differs from germline at one of its ends, possibly a read error. J is TRBJ2-6 and V is TRBV4-1, with D unclear. Germline assignment: CDR1 MGHRA and CDR2 YSYEKL. The CDR3 loop spans 14 amino acids. CDR3 nucleotides: TGTGCCAGCAGTGGGGAATCTGGGGCCAACGTCCTGACTTTC. Translated, it gives CASSGESGANVLTF.

The chain links TRBV29-1 to TRBJ1-1; D call uncertain. V gave up 2 bases and J gave up 1 base, with 5 bases separating them. CDR1 is SQVTM and CDR2 is ANQGSEA in the germline V gene. The CDR3 length is 12 residues. The CDR3 DNA reads TGCAGCGTTGAAATGGCGAACACTGAAGCTTTCTTT. Amino acid sequence: CSVEMANTEAFF.

V is TRBV25-1 and J is TRBJ2-7, with D unresolved. V dropped 0 bases and J dropped 5 bases, with 5 bases sitting between them. The CDR3 loop spans 12 amino acids. CDR1 and CDR2 (germline): MGHDK, SYGVNS. The CDR3 loop is CASSEYRHEQYF. In DNA form, the CDR3 reads TGTGCCAGCAGTGAATATAGACACGAGCAGTACTTC.

The chain employs TRBV10-3 and TRBJ2-3; 9 nucleotides agree with TRBD1. The J segment lost 4 bases and the V segment lost 8 bases, leaving 4 bases of the junction unmatched. The CDR3 is made up of 13 amino acids. Germline CDR1 and CDR2: ENHRY and SYGVKD. CDR3 coding DNA: TGTGCCATCTTACAGGGGGCCTCAGATACGCAGTATTTT. This translates into CAILQGASDTQYF.

The genes are TRBV9 and TRBJ1-6, with unresolved D. V was clipped by 0 bases and J by 3 bases, with 7 bases between them. CDR3 size: 15 residues. Germline V gives CDR1 SGDLS, CDR2 YYNGEE. The CDR3 here is CASSVEADYNSPLHF. CDR3 nucleotide sequence: TGTGCCAGCAGCGTAGAGGCAGACTATAATTCACCCCTCCACTTT.

This clone has just a few counts. The J gene is TRBJ2-1, the V gene TRBV29-1; D is possibly TRBD2 (5 bases). Germline CDR1 and CDR2: SQVTM and ANQGSEA. The CDR3 sequence is 14 residues long. The V and J ends lost 8 bases and 4 bases respectively, with 18 bases between them. The CDR3 loop reads CSTKPGSPYNEQFF. The CDR3 region has the DNA TGCAGCACTAAACCGGGATCACCATACAATGAGCAGTTCTTC.

V and J are TRBV13 and TRBJ2-3; no firm D call. V dropped 0 bases and J dropped 8 bases, with 21 bases sitting between them. The CDR3 is 17 residues long. Germline V lookup: CDR1 PRHDT, CDR2 FYEKMQ (reference sequence). CDR3 sequence: CASSLGQGSPPRGTQYF. DNA for the CDR3: TGTGCCAGCAGCTTAGGCCAAGGCAGTCCGCCGCGAGGTACGCAGTATTTT.

The V gene is TRBV5-6, the J gene TRBJ2-3; 8 nucleotides agree with TRBD1. Germline assignment: CDR1 SGHDT and CDR2 YYEEEE. V was pared by 2 bases and J by 2 bases, with 7 bases of the junction left unmatched. The CDR3 contains 16 residues. The chain's CDR3 is CASSFGTGLPTDTQYF. The CDR3 DNA reads as TGTGCCAGCAGCTTCGGGACAGGACTCCCCACAGATACGCAGTATTTT.

The gene calls are TRBV27 and TRBJ1-2, with D perhaps TRBD1 (6 bases). The CDR3 contains 15 residues. Between the trimmed V and J ends, which lost 6 bases and 4 bases, there was a span of 18 bases. The germline gives CDR1 MNHEY, CDR2 SMNVEV (reference sequence). This CDR3 reads CASSENRVAGYGYTF. The CDR3, as DNA: TGTGCCAGCAGCGAGAACAGGGTAGCGGGCTATGGCTACACCTTC.

This clone was detected once. The chain is built from TRBV10-1 and TRBJ1-2; unclear D gene. The CDR3 length is 12 residues. The V and J ends lost 6 bases and 5 bases respectively, with 10 bases between them. CDR1 and CDR2 (germline): WNHNN, SYGVQD (reference sequence). This chain's CDR3 is CASSPYRYGYTF. The CDR3 DNA follows: TGCGCCAGCAGCCCCTACAGATATGGCTACACCTTC.

This clone was detected a few times. This chain connects TRBV29-1 to TRBJ1-2; D may be TRBD1 (5 bases). From germline, CDR1 is SQVTM and CDR2 ANQGSEA. The CDR3 is made up of 11 amino acids. The ends were cut back, 4 bases at V and 9 bases at J, with 12 bases in the middle. The CDR3 reads CSVAWQGSYTF. In DNA, the CDR3 is TGCAGCGTTGCGTGGCAGGGCAGCTACACCTTC.

The genes are TRBV7-9 and TRBJ1-2; D call uncertain. Trimming stripped 8 bases from V and 8 bases from J, with 12 bases between. CDR3 length equals 11 residues. Looked up from germline, CDR1 is SEHNR and CDR2 is FQNEAQ (reference sequence). The CDR3: CASSRGSGYTF. The DNA for the CDR3 is TGTGCCAGCTCCCGCGGAAGCGGCTACACCTTC. Full variable domain (rest looked up from reference TRBV7-9 and TRBJ1-2): DTGVSQNPRHKITKRGQNVTFRCDPISEHNRLYWYRQTLGQGPEFLTYFQNEAQLEKSRLLSDRFSAERPKGSFSTLEIQRTEQGDSAMYLCASSRGSGYTFGSGTRLTVV.

The chain is built from TRBV25-1 and TRBJ1-6, with D unclear. There are 16 residues in the CDR3. CDR1 and CDR2 from the germline V gene are MGHDK and SYGVNS. V lost 4 bases, J lost 0 bases, and 10 bases lay in between. As DNA, the CDR3 is TGTGCCAGCAGTGGGGTGGCGAGCTCCTATAATTCACCCCTCCACTTT. Translation gives CASSGVASSYNSPLHF.

Comment on this clone: One junction end does not reproduce the germline sequence, and a read error may be involved. The chain employs TRBV29-1 and TRBJ2-5, with TRBD1 matching 7 bases. Germline assignment: CDR1 SQVTM and CDR2 ANQGSEA. The CDR3 loop spans 11 amino acids. CDR3: CGVDRIETQYF. The DNA of the CDR3 is TGCGGCGTGGACAGGATCGAGACCCAGTACTTC. Together with reference TRBV29-1 and TRBJ2-5, the CDR3 gives the full variable domain: SAVISQKPSRDICQRGTSLTIQCQVDSQVTMMFWYRQQPGQSLTLIATANQGSEATYESGFVIDKFPISRPNLTFSTLTVSNMSPEDSSIYLCGVDRIETQYFGPGTRLLVL.

There are a few counts of this clone. The CDR3 DNA is TGTGCCAGCAGCCAGGGGTCGGGTACTGAAGCTTTCTTT. Translating gives CASSQGSGTEAFF. The chain couples TRBV4-2 to TRBJ1-1, with unresolved D. V lost 3 bases and J 5 bases, leaving 10 bases between the germline ends. CDR1 LGHNA and CDR2 YNFKEQ come from the germline V gene. This CDR3 spans 13 amino acids.

This rearrangement joins TRBV30 to TRBJ1-3; D gene ambiguous. Per germline, CDR1 GTSNPN and CDR2 SVGIG (reference sequence). Trimming removed 4 bases from V and 1 base from J, with 8 bases in between. The CDR3 spans 13 residues. The CDR3 protein is CAWTAGSGNTIYF. The CDR3 nucleotides are TGTGCCTGGACGGCCGGGTCTGGAAACACCATATATTTT.

The chain carries TRBV27 and TRBJ2-7, with D possibly TRBD1 on 5 matching bases. CDR1 is MNHEY, CDR2 SMNVEV, per germline (reference sequence). The CDR3 totals 14 residues. V was cut by 4 bases and J by 0 bases, with 10 bases left in between. CDR3 DNA: TGTGCCAGCAGTTCTCACAGGATCTCCTACGAGCAGTACTTC. It encodes CASSSHRISYEQYF.

This chain links TRBV30 with TRBJ2-3; 8 bases align to TRBD2. Trimming removed 8 bases from V and 4 bases from J; junction bases left unmatched: 8. The CDR3 is 13 residues long. The germline gives CDR1 GTSNPN, CDR2 SVGIG (reference sequence). The CDR3, as DNA: TGTGCCGGAATGATCGGGGGGGCAGATACGCAGTATTTT. Amino acid sequence: CAGMIGGADTQYF.

V gene TRBV18 combines with J gene TRBJ1-6, with D maybe TRBD1 (5 bases). Trimming cost V 3 bases and J 13 bases, with 19 bases left between them. The germline gives CDR1 KGHSH, CDR2 LQKENI. The CDR3 contains 15 residues. The CDR3, as DNA: TGTGCCAGCTCACCGAACCGGGACGTATCCTTCCCCCTCCACTTT. This sequence encodes CASSPNRDVSFPLHF.